The clone carrying this TCR beta chain occurred once. The sample is drawn from a study of blood T cell repertoires in COVID-19. The wider study: From T cells, B-cell-depleted T cells, or PBMCs came the material, which was cDNA or gDNA.

Clones were sequenced by immunoSEQ multiplex PCR, and TCRdb holds only the in-frame ones, with some missing. The sample yields about 130,000 clones, over 80% seen once. Germline loops: CDR1 SGHRS, CDR2 YFSETQ. The CDR3 covers 15 residues. V dropped 0 bases and J dropped 3; count of bases not matched to a gene: 5. What was sequenced was peripheral blood. The receptor comes from a man between 60 and 75 years old with acute or convalescent COVID-19. This chain links TRBV5-1 with TRBJ1-2; TRBD1 matches at 7 bases. CDR3 sequence reads: CASSLEQGGHYGYTF. CDR3 nucleotides: TGCGCCAGCAGCTTGGAGCAGGGGGGACACTATGGCTACACCTTC.